A single sample is the source of the 15 T cell receptor beta chains below, sequenced in a study of CD8 T cells in Susac syndrome. When the RNA was reverse transcribed, random hexamers were used with an input of about 0.5 to 1 ug. TCRdb re-called the immunoSEQ multiplex PCR reads through MiXCR, storing one row per CDR3 protein. The repertoire holds about 120,000 distinct CDR3 sequences, with 85% to 95% as singletons. Sequences were obtained from CD8+ T cells from PBMCs. The receptors stem from a human donor in good health.

The chain uses TRBV7-9 and TRBJ1-2; D remains ambiguous. The CDR3 has 17 amino acids. Trimming cost V 3 bases and J 6 bases, with 23 bases left between them. Germline V gene sequence: CDR1 SEHNR, CDR2 FQNEAQ (reference sequence). DNA for the CDR3: TGTGCCAGCAGCTTCTCCTTGGACTGGTCGGGAAGAGATGGCTACACCTTC. Its translation is CASSFSLDWSGRDGYTF. Complete variable domain (other parts from reference TRBV7-9 and TRBJ1-2): DTGVSQNPRHKITKRGQNVTFRCDPISEHNRLYWYRQTLGQGPEFLTYFQNEAQLEKSRLLSDRFSAERPKGSFSTLEIQRTEQGDSAMYLCASSFSLDWSGRDGYTFGSGTRLTVV.

This chain joins TRBV29-1 and TRBJ1-2; TRBD1 might be the D (6 bases). CDR3 length: 12 residues. The V end was cut by 5 bases, the J end by 0 bases, with 7 bases between. The V gene's germline CDR1 is SQVTM and CDR2 ANQGSEA. CDR3: CSVSGANYGYTF. DNA for the CDR3: TGCAGCGTTTCAGGGGCTAACTATGGCTACACCTTC.

The chain is built from TRBV5-1 and TRBJ1-1, with TRBD1 identical over 7 bases. The CDR3 spans 16 residues. CDR1 and CDR2 (germline): SGHRS, YFSETQ. J gave up 1 base and V 3 bases, and 9 bases lay outside the gene matches. Written as DNA, the CDR3 is TGCGCCAGCAGCTCTCAAACAGGGGCAGGGAACACTGAAGCTTTCTTT. This codes for CASSSQTGAGNTEAFF.

Only one count was recorded for this clonotype. The chain has TRBV12-3 or TRBV12-4 and TRBJ2-4, with TRBD1 matching 8 bases. The CDR3 is made up of 15 amino acids. V lost 3 bases to trimming and J lost 4 bases; unmatched junction nucleotides: 5. CDR3 loop: CASSFDRGVKNIQYF. CDR3 sequence (DNA): TGTGCCAGCAGTTTCGACAGGGGTGTGAAAAACATTCAGTACTTC.

The gene calls are TRBV7-6 and TRBJ2-6; D gene unclear. With 3 bases removed from V and 2 bases from J, the gap between germline ends came to 5 bases. The length of the CDR3 is 14 residues. Germline V gene sequence: CDR1 SGHVS, CDR2 FNYEAQ. This CDR3 reads CASSLGPGANVLTF. CDR3 nucleotide sequence: TGTGCCAGCAGCTTGGGTCCTGGGGCCAACGTCCTGACTTTC.

This clonotype was detected only once. The chain links TRBV6-2 or TRBV6-3 to TRBJ2-7; TRBD1 aligns across 9 bases. Germline CDR1 and CDR2: MNHEY and SVGEGT. The CDR3 runs to 12 residues. The J segment lost 6 bases and the V segment lost 6 bases, leaving 3 bases of the junction unmatched. CDR3 region: CASSRTGVEQYF. CDR3 nucleotides: TGTGCCAGCAGCCGGACAGGGGTCGAGCAGTACTTC.

The chain links TRBV20-1 to TRBJ1-5, with D possibly TRBD1 on 6 matching bases. Germline V lookup: CDR1 DFQATT, CDR2 SNEGSKA (reference sequence). V dropped 3 bases and J dropped 3 bases, with 12 bases sitting between them. This CDR3 has 14 residues. The CDR3 here is CSASQQGPNQPQHF. DNA for the CDR3: TGCAGTGCTAGCCAACAGGGACCCAATCAGCCCCAGCATTTT.

This CDR3 reads CASSQAGGRTEQFF. CDR3 DNA sequence: TGTGCCAGCAGCCAAGCGGGCGGACGAACTGAGCAGTTCTTC. This sequence joins TRBV3-1 and TRBJ2-1; D remains unclear. Germline values: CDR1 LGHDT, CDR2 YNNKEL (reference sequence). Trimming cost V 1 base and J 9 bases, with 13 bases left between them. This CDR3 region has 14 residues.

The chain links TRBV14 to TRBJ1-1; D unclear. Trimming removed 1 base from V and 6 bases from J, with 9 bases in between. The CDR3 totals 13 residues. CDR1 and CDR2 from the germline V gene are SGHDN and FVKESK. CDR3 in amino acids: CASSQVQNSEAFF. CDR3 sequence (DNA): TGTGCCAGCAGCCAAGTGCAGAATTCTGAAGCTTTCTTT.

This chain joins TRBV21-1 and TRBJ2-6; the table calls TRBD1, which could not be checked here. TRBV21-1 is noted as a pseudogene. CDR3 length: 17 amino acids. Here the CDR3 reads CAGVSRDRGVGANVLTF. The CDR3 DNA sequence: TGTGCCGGAGTCAGCCGGGACAGGGGTGTGGGGGCCAACGTCCTGACTTTC.

This clonotype was found a few times. The germline gene is not matched at one end of the junction; a read error may be the cause. The chain is built from TRBV7-9 and TRBJ1-6; TRBD1 matches at 10 bases. Looked up from germline, CDR1 is SEHNR and CDR2 is FQNEAQ (reference sequence). CDR3 length: 15 amino acids. The CDR3 sequence is CASSSPRDRGSPLHF. DNA for the CDR3: TGTGCTAGCAGCTCGCCCCGGGACAGGGGTTCACCCCTCCACTTT.

The CDR3 here is CASSLGLAGGTDTQYF. CDR3 DNA sequence: TGTGCCAGCAGCTTGGGACTAGCGGGGGGCACAGATACGCAGTATTTT. The rearrangement uses TRBV7-9 and TRBJ2-3; TRBD2 matches 14 bases. The CDR3 spans 16 residues. Germline V gene sequence: CDR1 SEHNR, CDR2 FQNEAQ (reference sequence). V lost 3 bases and J lost 1; bases outside the gene matches: 0.

The rearrangement links TRBV7-9 to TRBJ1-1; D uncertain. Per the germline V gene, CDR1 is SEHNR and CDR2 is FQNEAQ (reference sequence). The CDR3 length is 11 residues. The V end was cut by 5 bases, the J end by 4 bases, with 5 bases between. CDR3 sequence reads: CASSRATEAFF. The CDR3 coding sequence is TGTGCCAGCAGCCGCGCCACTGAAGCTTTCTTT. Variable domain in full (rest from reference TRBV7-9 and TRBJ1-1): DTGVSQNPRHKITKRGQNVTFRCDPISEHNRLYWYRQTLGQGPEFLTYFQNEAQLEKSRLLSDRFSAERPKGSFSTLEIQRTEQGDSAMYLCASSRATEAFFGQGTRLTVV.

This chain joins TRBV20-1 and TRBJ2-1; 10 nucleotides align to TRBD2. The germline V gene has CDR1 DFQATT and CDR2 SNEGSKA (reference sequence). With V trimmed by 2 bases and J by 2 bases, 6 bases remained unmatched. This CDR3 is built from 16 residues. The CDR3 DNA sequence: TGCAGTGCTAGACCTAGCGGGGGCCCCGCCTACAATGAGCAGTTCTTC. This encodes CSARPSGGPAYNEQFF.

This clonotype was counted only a few times. The rearrangement joins TRBV12-3 or TRBV12-4 to TRBJ2-5; no firm D call. The CDR3 covers 10 residues. V lost 3 bases and J 5 bases, leaving 1 base between the germline ends. The chain's CDR3 is CASSLETQYF. The CDR3, as DNA: TGTGCCAGCAGTTTGGAGACCCAGTACTTC.